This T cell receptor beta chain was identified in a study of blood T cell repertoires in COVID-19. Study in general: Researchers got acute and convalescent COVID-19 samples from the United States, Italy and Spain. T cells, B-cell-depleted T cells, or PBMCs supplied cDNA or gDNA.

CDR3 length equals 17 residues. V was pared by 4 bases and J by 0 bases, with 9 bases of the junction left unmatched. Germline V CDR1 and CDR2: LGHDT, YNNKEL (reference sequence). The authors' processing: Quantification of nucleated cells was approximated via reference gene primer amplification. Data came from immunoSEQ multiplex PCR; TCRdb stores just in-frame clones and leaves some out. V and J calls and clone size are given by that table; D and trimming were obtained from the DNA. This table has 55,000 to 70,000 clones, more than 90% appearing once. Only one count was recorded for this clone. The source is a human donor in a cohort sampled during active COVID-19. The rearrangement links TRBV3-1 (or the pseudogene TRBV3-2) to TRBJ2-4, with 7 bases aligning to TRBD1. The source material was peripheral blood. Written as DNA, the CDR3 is TGTGCCAGCAGCCGGGACAGCCCTCCCATAGCCAAAAACATTCAGTACTTC. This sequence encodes CASSRDSPPIAKNIQYF.